The 30 T cell receptor beta chains below come from one sample, sequenced in a study of blood T cell repertoires in COVID-19. Profiled with immunoSEQ multiplex PCR; TCRdb holds only in-frame clones, not every one. This table holds 68,000 or so clones, roughly 91% found once. The sequencing sample was made of peripheral blood. Every receptor here comes from a man aged 50-60 years with COVID-19, enrolled during active disease.

The CDR3 nucleotides are TGTGCCAGCAGTGAGGACAGGGTCCCTACAAACACCATATATTTT. Translating gives CASSEDRVPTNTIYF. The chain carries TRBV2 and TRBJ1-3; 8 bases align to TRBD1. The CDR3 runs 15 residues. V was clipped by 3 bases and J by 6 bases; unmatched bases: 7. Germline V gene sequence: CDR1 SNHLY, CDR2 FYNNEI.

This chain joins TRBV7-9 and TRBJ1-5, with 7 nucleotides matching TRBD1. The ends lost 5 bases at V and 6 bases at J; junction bases unmatched: 7. Germline V lookup: CDR1 SEHNR, CDR2 FQNEAQ (reference sequence). The CDR3 loop spans 14 amino acids. DNA of the CDR3: TGTGCCAGCAGCGGGAGACAGGGTGGTCAGCCCCAGCATTTT. The encoded protein is CASSGRQGGQPQHF.

V is TRBV11-2 and J is TRBJ2-1; 10 bases align to TRBD2. Germline V gives CDR1 SGHAT, CDR2 FQNNGV. The CDR3 runs to 15 residues. V lost 3 bases and J lost 6; bases outside the gene matches: 5. CDR3 DNA: TGTGCCAGCAGCTTGAGTAGCGGGAGGAGCAATGAGCAGTTCTTC. This translates into CASSLSSGRSNEQFF.

J is TRBJ2-1 and V is TRBV9, with 7 bases fitting TRBD2. Germline-derived CDR1 and CDR2 are SGDLS and YYNGEE. This CDR3 has 14 amino acids. Trimming took 1 base from V and 5 from J; bases not matched to a gene: 3. DNA of the CDR3: TGTGCCAGCAGCGTACGGGCGGGGGACAATGAGCAGTTCTTC. Translation gives CASSVRAGDNEQFF.

This chain connects TRBV2 to TRBJ1-6; 9 bases line up with TRBD1. Germline V gene lookup returns CDR1 SNHLY and CDR2 FYNNEI. Losses at the gene ends were 6 bases for V and 7 bases for J; bases not matched to a gene: 4. This CDR3 region has 14 residues. The CDR3 loop is CASRDRGQNSPLHF. The CDR3 DNA reads TGTGCCAGCAGGGACAGGGGACAAAATTCACCCCTCCACTTT.

Here the CDR3 reads CASSPQQGYTQYF. For the CDR3, the DNA is TGTGCCAGCAGTCCGCAACAGGGTTATACGCAGTATTTT. The chain links TRBV28 to TRBJ2-3; possibly TRBD1 for D (6 bases). Per the germline V gene, CDR1 is MDHEN and CDR2 is SYDVKM. Trimming took off 5 bases at V and 7 bases at J, with 13 bases between the two ends. The CDR3 is 13 residues long. The variable domain in full, completed from reference TRBV28 and TRBJ2-3, reads DVKVTQSSRYLVKRTGEKVFLECVQDMDHENMFWYRQDPGLGLRLIYFSYDVKMKEKGDIPEGYSVSREKKERFSLILESASTNQTSMYLCASSPQQGYTQYFGPGTRLTVL.

The chain is built from TRBV30 and TRBJ2-5; 13 bases are a match to TRBD2. The CDR3 has 17 amino acids. The V gene's germline CDR1 is GTSNPN and CDR2 SVGIG (reference sequence). The V and J ends lost 0 bases and 2 bases, in that order; junction bases with no gene match: 6. The CDR3 spells CAWSVREGLAGQETQYF. The CDR3 DNA reads as TGTGCCTGGAGTGTACGGGAGGGACTAGCGGGACAAGAGACCCAGTACTTC.

The V gene is TRBV18, the J gene TRBJ1-5; 8 bases line up with TRBD1. J was trimmed by 2 bases and V by 5 bases; bases with no gene match: 11. Germline CDR1 and CDR2: KGHSH and LQKENI. There are 17 residues in the CDR3. The CDR3 is CASSSGQGGWGNQPQHF. CDR3 nucleotide sequence: TGTGCCAGCTCATCTGGACAGGGAGGGTGGGGCAATCAGCCCCAGCATTTT.

This clone has just one count. The chain recombines TRBV6-5 with TRBJ1-1; D call uncertain. The CDR3 extends over 13 amino acids. Between the trimmed V and J ends, which lost 1 base and 1 base, there was a span of 4 bases. In germline, CDR1 is MNHEY, CDR2 SVGAGI. CDR3 sequence (DNA): TGTGCCAGCAGTTACTATAAGAACACTGAAGCTTTCTTT. Amino acid sequence: CASSYYKNTEAFF.

This rearrangement joins TRBV19 to TRBJ2-1; 11 bases match TRBD2. Germline V gene lookup returns CDR1 LNHDA and CDR2 SQIVND (reference sequence). The CDR3 is 17 amino acids. Germline trimming cut 7 bases from V and 2 bases from J; bases unmatched to any gene: 10. CDR3 in DNA: TGTGCCAGTAAAGGCATAGCGGGAGGGGATGCCTACAATGAGCAGTTCTTC. Amino acid sequence: CASKGIAGGDAYNEQFF.

The chain recombines TRBV11-3 with TRBJ1-1; TRBD1 matches at 7 bases. The CDR3 extends over 14 amino acids. Germline V gene data show CDR1 as SGHNT and CDR2 as YENEEA. J was trimmed by 4 bases and V by 5 bases; bases with no gene match: 7. This chain's CDR3 is CASSLGQSSTEAFF. In DNA form, the CDR3 reads TGTGCCAGCAGCCTGGGACAGTCGAGCACTGAAGCTTTCTTT.

The chain links TRBV21-1 to TRBJ1-1; TRBD1, the table's D call, lacks a check against the DNA. TRBV21-1 is given as a pseudogene. The length of the CDR3 is 11 residues. CDR3: CASSQNTEAFF. The DNA for the CDR3 is TGTGCCAGCAGCCAAAACACTGAAGCTTTCTTT.

J is TRBJ1-2 and V is TRBV6-5; 8 nucleotides agree with TRBD1. Germline assignment: CDR1 MNHEY and CDR2 SVGAGI. CDR3 length: 14 amino acids. V trimming: 6 bases; J trimming: 4 bases; junction bases outside the gene matches: 7. CDR3 sequence reads: CASRTGALSYGYTF. CDR3 DNA: TGTGCCAGCAGGACAGGGGCATTGAGCTATGGCTACACCTTC.

V gene TRBV3-1 (or the pseudogene TRBV3-2) combines with J gene TRBJ1-2, with D uncertain. Trimming took off 1 base at V and 8 bases at J, with 11 bases between the two ends. Germline CDR1 LGHDT, CDR2 YNNKEL (reference sequence). The CDR3 is 13 residues long. The CDR3 reads CASSQAGSRGYTF. CDR3 coding DNA: TGTGCCAGCAGCCAAGCGGGGTCTAGGGGCTACACCTTC.

V and J are TRBV10-3 and TRBJ1-1; D might be TRBD1 (5 bases). This CDR3 region has 14 residues. In germline, CDR1 is ENHRY, CDR2 SYGVKD. Trimming stripped 10 bases from V and 1 base from J, with 16 bases between. CDR3 nucleotides: TGTGCCACCGTGCGGGGGGAGCCGAACACTGAAGCTTTCTTT. Translation: CATVRGEPNTEAFF.

This sequence joins TRBV29-1 and TRBJ1-4; TRBD1 matches at 7 bases. Germline trimming cut 4 bases from V and 2 bases from J; bases unmatched to any gene: 4. This CDR3 region has 14 residues. Germline V lookup: CDR1 SQVTM, CDR2 ANQGSEA. CDR3 bases: TGCAGCGTTGCCCCGACAGGGACTAATGAAAAACTGTTTTTT. Translated: CSVAPTGTNEKLFF.

This clone was seen a handful of times. The chain carries TRBV9 and TRBJ2-6, with D possibly matching TRBD2 (6 bases). Per the germline V gene, CDR1 is SGDLS and CDR2 is YYNGEE. This CDR3 contains 16 residues. The ends were cut back, 3 bases at V and 2 bases at J, with 12 bases in the middle. The CDR3 is CASSARDFPGANVLTF. The CDR3 DNA sequence: TGTGCCAGCAGCGCCAGGGACTTCCCTGGGGCCAACGTCCTGACTTTC.

The chain has TRBV6-2 or TRBV6-3 and TRBJ2-3; 9 bases align to TRBD1. V lost 0 bases, J lost 2 bases, and 9 bases stayed unmatched. The CDR3 sequence is 18 residues long. Germline V gives CDR1 MNHEY, CDR2 SVGEGT. CDR3 bases: TGTGCCAGCAGTTACTCGACGTCCGGACAGGGGTCCACAGATACGCAGTATTTT. Translated, it gives CASSYSTSGQGSTDTQYF.

This rearrangement joins TRBV30 to TRBJ1-6; D gene uncertain. The CDR3 consists of 15 residues. Trimming shortened V by 0 bases and J by 0 bases, and 6 bases separated the two germline ends. Germline assignment: CDR1 GTSNPN and CDR2 SVGIG (reference sequence). DNA for the CDR3: TGTGCCTGGAGTGTAAAGAGCTCCTATAATTCACCCCTCCACTTT. Translated: CAWSVKSSYNSPLHF.

The gene calls are TRBV29-1 and TRBJ1-1, with 9 bases aligning to TRBD1. Germline CDR1 reads SQVTM; CDR2 reads ANQGSEA. V gave up 1 base and J gave up 3 bases; unmatched junction bases: 3. The CDR3 length is 14 residues. CDR3 in DNA: TGCAGCGTTGAAGGGACAGGGGCGGACACTGAAGCTTTCTTT. Its translation is CSVEGTGADTEAFF.

V is TRBV7-8 and J is TRBJ2-7; D possibly corresponds to TRBD2 (5 bases). Germline V CDR1 and CDR2: SGHVS, FQNEAQ. The CDR3 length is 17 residues. Trimming took off 1 base at V and 0 bases at J, with 16 bases between the two ends. The CDR3, as DNA: TGTGCCAGCAGCTTAGGCGGATGGCGGGCGAGCTCCTACGAGCAGTACTTC. Amino acids: CASSLGGWRASSYEQYF.

This chain links TRBV7-9 with TRBJ1-4; D might be TRBD1 (6 bases). Trimming stripped 5 bases from V and 1 base from J, with 11 bases between. CDR1 and CDR2 from the germline V gene are SEHNR and FQNEAQ (reference sequence). This CDR3 region has 15 residues. The CDR3 reads CASSHYRETNEKLFF. The CDR3 bases are TGTGCCAGCAGCCACTACAGGGAAACTAATGAAAAACTGTTTTTT.

The J gene is TRBJ1-4, the V gene TRBV5-4, with 9 bases matching TRBD1. CDR1 and CDR2 from the germline V gene are SGHNT and YYREEE (reference sequence). The J segment lost 5 bases and the V segment lost 3 bases, leaving 11 bases of the junction unmatched. The CDR3 is 17 amino acids. This CDR3 reads CASSSGQQGAENEKLFF. The CDR3 region has the DNA TGTGCCAGCAGCTCGGGACAACAGGGGGCAGAGAATGAAAAACTGTTTTTT.

The V and J genes are TRBV5-5 and TRBJ2-1, with D possibly TRBD2 on 5 matching bases. Germline CDR1 SGHKS, CDR2 YYEKEE (reference sequence). This CDR3 has 14 amino acids. The ends were cut back, 10 bases at V and 1 base at J, with 15 bases in the middle. The CDR3 loop reads CASSSGSSYNEQFF. CDR3 in DNA: TGTGCCTCATCAAGTGGGAGTTCCTACAATGAGCAGTTCTTC.

The chain combines TRBV19 with TRBJ1-2, with D possibly TRBD1 on 5 matching bases. Germline CDR1 reads LNHDA; CDR2 reads SQIVND (reference sequence). The CDR3 has 17 amino acids. V was clipped by 4 bases and J by 8 bases, with 26 bases between them. CDR3 DNA: TGTGCCAGTAGTACCGTCGTTTCGGGCCCCGGGGGGATAGGCTACACCTTC. As protein: CASSTVVSGPGGIGYTF.

This chain links TRBV7-3 with TRBJ2-5, with D possibly being TRBD2 (5 bases). V was shortened by 2 bases and J by 3 bases, with 7 bases between the two germline ends. CDR3 length equals 13 residues. Germline V CDR1 and CDR2: SGHTA, FQGTGA. The CDR3: CASSLEREETQYF. The CDR3 DNA reads TGTGCCAGCAGCTTAGAGAGGGAAGAGACCCAGTACTTC.

This sequence joins TRBV28 and TRBJ1-3; D gene unclear. This CDR3 contains 16 residues. V was trimmed by 1 base and J by 7 bases, leaving 17 bases between them. Germline V gives CDR1 MDHEN, CDR2 SYDVKM. The CDR3 loop reads CASSLSPSTRNNTIYF. The CDR3 nucleotides read TGTGCCAGCAGTTTATCCCCCTCGACAAGAAACAACACCATATATTTT.

V usage is TRBV5-1 and J usage is TRBJ2-7; D is possibly TRBD1 (6 bases). The V end lost 4 bases, the J end lost 0 bases, and 14 bases lay between the germline ends. Germline CDR1 and CDR2: SGHRS and YFSETQ. CDR3 length: 15 amino acids. The CDR3: CASSLQGRGSYEQYF. The DNA of the CDR3 is TGCGCCAGCAGCCTACAGGGTCGGGGCTCCTACGAGCAGTACTTC.

J is TRBJ1-2 and V is TRBV12-3 or TRBV12-4; D not resolved. The CDR3 length is 13 residues. Trimming pared 4 bases from V and 8 bases from J, leaving 14 bases between. CDR3: CASSSTHIEGYTF. In DNA form, the CDR3 reads TGTGCCAGCAGTTCGACACATATCGAAGGCTACACCTTC.

This clone was seen only once. The chain joins TRBV19 to TRBJ2-3; D call uncertain. V lost 5 bases, J lost 1 base, and 13 bases lay in between. The CDR3 covers 15 residues. Germline V CDR1 and CDR2: LNHDA, SQIVND (reference sequence). The CDR3 DNA reads as TGTGCCAGTAGTCCCTCTAGAGCCGGCACAGATACGCAGTATTTT. Its protein is CASSPSRAGTDTQYF.